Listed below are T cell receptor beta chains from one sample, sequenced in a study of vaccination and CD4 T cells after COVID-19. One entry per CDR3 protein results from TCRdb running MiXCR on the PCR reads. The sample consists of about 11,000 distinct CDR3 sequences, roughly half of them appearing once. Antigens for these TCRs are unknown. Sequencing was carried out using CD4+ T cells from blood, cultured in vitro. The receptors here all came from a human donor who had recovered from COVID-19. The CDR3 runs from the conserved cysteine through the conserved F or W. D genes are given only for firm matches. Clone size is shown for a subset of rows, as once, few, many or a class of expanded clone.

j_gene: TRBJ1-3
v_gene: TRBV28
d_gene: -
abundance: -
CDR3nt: TGTGCCAGCAGCGCTACGTGGGGGCGCGGTGGAAACACCATATATTTT
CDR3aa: CASSATWGRGGNTIYF

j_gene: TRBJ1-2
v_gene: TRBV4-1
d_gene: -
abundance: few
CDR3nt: TGCGCCAGCAGCCAAGATGGGGGGAGTCACTATGGCTACACCTTC
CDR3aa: CASSQDGGSHYGYTF

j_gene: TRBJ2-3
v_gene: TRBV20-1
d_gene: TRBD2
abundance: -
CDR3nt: TGCAGTGCCGAATTAGCGGGTAGCACAGATACGCAGTATTTT
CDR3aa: CSAELAGSTDTQYF

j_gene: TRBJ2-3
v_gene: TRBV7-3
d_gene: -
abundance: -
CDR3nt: TGTGCCAGCGGCTCAAGCACAGATACGCAGTATTTT
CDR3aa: CASGSSTDTQYF

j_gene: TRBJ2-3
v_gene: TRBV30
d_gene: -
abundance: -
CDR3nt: TGTGCCTGGAGTGTACTTCGGGACACAGATACGCAGTATTTT
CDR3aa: CAWSVLRDTDTQYF

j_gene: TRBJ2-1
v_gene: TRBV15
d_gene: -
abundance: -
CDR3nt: TGTGCCACCAGCAGAGATTGGTCAGAGCAGTTCTTC
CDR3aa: CATSRDWSEQFF

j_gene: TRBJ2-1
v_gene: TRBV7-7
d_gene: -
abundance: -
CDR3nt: TGTGCCAGCAGCCCAATGGTCGGGGGCGCATTCACCTACAATGAGCAGTTCTTC
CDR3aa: CASSPMVGGAFTYNEQFF

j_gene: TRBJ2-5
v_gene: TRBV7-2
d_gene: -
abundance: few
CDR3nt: TGTGCCAGCAGCGAACAGGAGACCCAGTACTTC
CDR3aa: CASSEQETQYF

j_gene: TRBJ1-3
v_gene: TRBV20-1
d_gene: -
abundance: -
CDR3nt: TGCAGTGCTAGTACAGGACACCCCAACGGTGGAAACACCATATATTTT
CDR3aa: CSASTGHPNGGNTIYF

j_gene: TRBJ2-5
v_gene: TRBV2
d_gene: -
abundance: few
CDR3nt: TGTGCCAGCAGAAACAGGGAGACCCAGTACTTC
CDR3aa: CASRNRETQYF

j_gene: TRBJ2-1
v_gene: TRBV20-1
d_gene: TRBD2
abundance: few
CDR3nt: TGCAGTGCGCCGACTAGCGGGATTGGGACTGAGCAGTTCTTC
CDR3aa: CSAPTSGIGTEQFF

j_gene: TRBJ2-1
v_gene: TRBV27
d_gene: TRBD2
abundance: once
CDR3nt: TGTGCCAGCAGTTTTTCTAGCGGGAGGTGGCACAATGAGCAGTTCTTC
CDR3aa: CASSFSSGRWHNEQFF